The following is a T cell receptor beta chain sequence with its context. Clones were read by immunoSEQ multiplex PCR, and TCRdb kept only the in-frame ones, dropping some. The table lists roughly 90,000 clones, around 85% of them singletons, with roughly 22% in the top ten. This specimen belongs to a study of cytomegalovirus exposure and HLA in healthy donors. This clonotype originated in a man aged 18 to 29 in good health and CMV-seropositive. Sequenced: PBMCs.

In nucleotides, the CDR3 is TGCGCCAGCAGATCGGGACTAGCGGGACCCCGCGGTGGTGTTGCAGATACGCAGTATTTT. This encodes CASRSGLAGPRGGVADTQYF. The chain has TRBV5-1 and TRBJ2-3; 13 bases agree with TRBD2. The V and J ends lost 5 bases and 4 bases, in that order; junction bases with no gene match: 19. The CDR3 has 20 residues. The V gene's germline CDR1 is SGHRS and CDR2 YFSETQ. Full variable domain (remainder filled in from reference TRBV5-1 and TRBJ2-3): KAGVTQTPRYLIKTRGQQVTLSCSPISGHRSVSWYQQTPGQGLQFLFEYFSETQRNKGNFPGRFSGRQFSNSRSEMNVSTLELGDSALYLCASRSGLAGPRGGVADTQYFGPGTRLTVL.